This TCR beta chain derives from a study of radiation and T cells in renal cell carcinoma. Study-wide points: No pretreatment tumor biopsies were available for baseline clonotypes. From baseline, blood top tumor clonotypes peaked at 2 weeks post-radiation.

Sequenced by immunoSEQ multiplex PCR; TCRdb stores in-frame clones only, minus some. The data hold just under 150,000 clones, with 86% observed a single time. Worth noting for this clone: The antigen is not known.

This CDR3 has 14 amino acids. Between the trimmed V and J ends, which lost 3 bases and 0 bases, there was a span of 4 bases. CDR1 is SGDLS and CDR2 is YYNGEE in the germline V gene. The time point denotes: blood 4 weeks post-SBRT, at nephrectomy. The treatment: 15 Gy SBRT to primary tumor, nephrectomy 4 weeks later. Serial blood draws occurred at baseline and 2 and 4 weeks post-SBRT. This renal cell carcinoma was of the clear cell type. V usage is TRBV9 and J usage is TRBJ1-6; D remains unclear. The sequencing used blood, collected from a patient whose treatment included radiotherapy and nephrectomy. This TCR was recovered from a woman aged 45-59 years with renal cell carcinoma. The CDR3 sequence: CASSGDSYNSPLHF. The CDR3 coding sequence is TGTGCCAGCAGCGGCGACTCCTATAATTCACCCCTCCACTTT.